At least ten counts were recorded for the clone carrying this T cell receptor (beta chain). Its matching antigen is unknown. The junction departs from germline at one end; a sequencing error may be responsible. Using unique molecular identifiers, the investigators prepared the TCRbeta library. TCRdb recomputed calls from the PCR reads with MiXCR, one row per CDR3 protein. The table lists 800,000 to 1,000,000 distinct CDR3 sequences, about 26% of them singletons. This sample is drawn from a study of T-cell reconstitution after alpha-beta-depleted transplantation in children. Overall study results and limits: Surviving recipient T cells and intrathymic progenitors accounted for some patients' high TCRbeta diversity at day 60. T-cell counts and diversity were attributed mostly to newly produced T cells one year after transplant. Expanded graft clones numbering several hundred reportedly gave rise to alpha-beta T cells about two months after transplant.

CDR3 length: 13 amino acids. Germline V gives CDR1 DFQATT, CDR2 SNEGSKA (reference sequence). The chain has TRBV20-1 and TRBJ2-7, with 10 bases lining up with TRBD2. The sequences come from PBMCs, mostly from graft donor cells, collected 360 days after TCRalphabeta/CD19-depleted stem cell transplant. The receptor comes from a boy younger than two who had a stem cell transplant for SCID, so the T cells may come from the graft donor. CDR3 protein: CSASGGSSYEQYF. CDR3 in DNA: TGCAGCGCTAGCGGGGGTAGCTCCTACGAGCAGTACTTC.